The T cell receptor beta chain described here comes from a study of T cells in Graves' hyperthyroidism and ophthalmopathy. Amplified regions were TCR beta CDR3 sequences from RNA transcripts. The HTBI set primed first-round TCR CDR3 RT-PCR. MiXCR, run by TCRdb on the multiplex PCR reads, gives a single entry per CDR3 protein. Of 400,000 or so distinct CDR3 sequences in the sample, about 15% are singletons; the top ten hold roughly 19%. Study-level points and caveats: The model made its ophthalmopathy prediction, and onset followed a median 6.5 months later.

The CDR3 spans 14 residues. V lost 8 bases, J lost 3 bases, and 8 bases stayed unmatched. Germline assignment: CDR1 LGHDT and CDR2 YNNKEL (reference sequence). Ten or more counts support this clonotype. Its specificity is unknown. The chain employs TRBV3-1 and TRBJ2-7, with TRBD1 identical over 9 bases. The sequencing input was blood. This clonotype was sampled from a woman aged 55-70 years with Graves' ophthalmopathy. Written as DNA, the CDR3 is TGTGCCAGCGGACAGGGGCCAGAGGACTACGAGCAGTACTTC. Its translation is CASGQGPEDYEQYF.